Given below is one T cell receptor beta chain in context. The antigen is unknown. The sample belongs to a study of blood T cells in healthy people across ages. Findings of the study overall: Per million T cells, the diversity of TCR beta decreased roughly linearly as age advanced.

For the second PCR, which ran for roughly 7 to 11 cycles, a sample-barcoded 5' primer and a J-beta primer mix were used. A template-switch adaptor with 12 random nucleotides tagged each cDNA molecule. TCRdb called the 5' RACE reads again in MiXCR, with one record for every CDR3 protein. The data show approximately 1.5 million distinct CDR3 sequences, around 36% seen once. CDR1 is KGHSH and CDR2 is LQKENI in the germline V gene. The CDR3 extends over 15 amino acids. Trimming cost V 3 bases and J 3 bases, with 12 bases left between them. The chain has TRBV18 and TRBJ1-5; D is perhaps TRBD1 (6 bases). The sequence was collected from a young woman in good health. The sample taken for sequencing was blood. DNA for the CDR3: TGTGCCAGCTCACCCCAGGGGAACCTCAATCAGCCCCAGCATTTT. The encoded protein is CASSPQGNLNQPQHF.